The source of this TCR beta chain is a study of shared T cell receptors in the human thymus. This clone appeared a few times. Clones were sequenced by immunoSEQ multiplex PCR, and TCRdb holds only the in-frame ones, with some missing. The sample lists over 650,000 clones, about 89% seen once, with 0.0094% in the top ten. Germline lookup yields CDR1 MNHEY and CDR2 SMNVEV (reference sequence). The CDR3 has 15 amino acids. The trim removed 3 bases at V and 5 bases at J, leaving 5 bases unmatched. These data were also filed under a second study, of human thymus T cells. That study adds: Each of the donors was a healthy Finnish infant who was undergoing open corrective cardiac surgery for congenital heart defects. In corrective heart surgery, resections were taken, and these provided the thymus tissue. The authors found apparently biased V and J gene usage in thymic and blood repertoires.

The gene calls are TRBV27 and TRBJ2-2; 8 bases line up with TRBD2. The source is a boy under three years old with a congenital heart defect. Sequencing used thymocytes. The CDR3 protein is CASSFGLAETGELFF. The CDR3 nucleotides are TGTGCCAGCAGTTTCGGACTAGCCGAAACCGGGGAGCTGTTTTTT.